Included here is one T cell receptor beta chain sequence, with context. This entry comes from a study of CD8 T cells in Susac syndrome. V lost 2 bases and J 0 bases, leaving 20 bases between the germline ends. The CDR3 covers 19 residues. RNA, at about 0.45 to 1 ug, was reverse transcribed with random hexamers. Across 54 Vbeta and 13 Jbeta, immunoSEQ multiplex PCR amplified TCR beta CDR3. In TCRdb, the immunoSEQ multiplex PCR reads were re-called with MiXCR into one record per CDR3 protein. The sample lists 100,000 to 150,000 distinct CDR3 sequences, 93% occurring once. The sequenced material came from CD8+ T cells from PBMCs. The V gene is TRBV23-1, the J gene TRBJ1-3; D remains ambiguous. TRBV23-1 is labeled an ORF, and its function is uncertain. The clonotype was recovered from a human donor with multiple sclerosis. The CDR3 nucleotides are TGCGCCAGCAGTCAACCGGTAAATTTGAGGGAGGACTCTGGAAACACCATATATTTT. This encodes CASSQPVNLREDSGNTIYF.